This TCR beta chain appears in the sequencing data of a study of blood T cell repertoires in COVID-19. The germline V gene has CDR1 SGHAT and CDR2 FQNNGV. The CDR3 has 15 residues. V lost 0 bases, J lost 5 bases, and 13 bases lay in between. This table comes from immunoSEQ multiplex PCR, and its TCRdb copy is limited to in-frame clones, with some not included. The sample lists 240,000 or so clones, 75% to 90% occurring once. This clone was detected only once. The rearrangement uses TRBV11-2 and TRBJ1-1; D ambiguous. Material for sequencing was PBMCs or T cells enriched from blood (not recorded which). The TCR originated in a man aged 35-49 years who had recovered from COVID-19. CDR3 sequence (DNA): TGTGCCAGCAGCTTAGATGGAGTCACGGGGACTGAAGCTTTCTTT. It encodes CASSLDGVTGTEAFF.